This entry is about one T cell receptor (beta chain). Its antigen is still unknown. At the time of sampling, donors were nominally healthy, though unrecorded immune exposures were likely. Germline V gives CDR1 SGHKS, CDR2 YYEKEE (reference sequence). CDR3 length equals 16 residues. J gave up 9 bases and V 0 bases, and 12 bases lay outside the gene matches. Use of 60 Vbeta and 13 Jbeta primers characterized the PCR. Clones were sequenced by immunoSEQ multiplex PCR, and TCRdb holds only the in-frame ones, with some missing. The sample has about 160,000 clones, roughly four fifths seen once. This record comes from a study of cytomegalovirus exposure and HLA in healthy donors. Study findings and constraints: A few V segments could not be told apart, such as TRBV6-2 and TRBV6-3, and were left out.

The gene calls are TRBV5-5 and TRBJ2-1; 7 nucleotides match TRBD2. The sample comprised PBMCs. This clonotype was sampled from a middle-aged woman in good health and CMV-seronegative. In DNA form, the CDR3 reads TGTGCCAGCAGCTTGGAAACGGGGGGTGGCGAGGGTGAGCAGTTCTTC. As protein: CASSLETGGGEGEQFF.